This T cell receptor beta chain appears in the sequencing data of a study of blood T cells in healthy people across ages. This clonotype was counted only a few times. The antigen is undetermined. It was with a sample-barcoded 5' primer and a J-beta primer mix that a second PCR of about 7 to 12 cycles was run. Every cDNA was tagged by a template-switch adaptor with 12 random nucleotides. From the 5' RACE reads, TCRdb called clonotypes with MiXCR, one entry per CDR3 protein. The table has about 1.5 million distinct CDR3 sequences, approximately 43% seen once. Study-level findings and limits: A roughly linear fall in TCR beta diversity per million T cells was seen with increasing age.

The CDR3 sequence is 18 residues long. In germline, CDR1 is SGHVS, CDR2 FQNEAQ. The sample was blood. V and J are TRBV7-8 and TRBJ2-7, with a tentative D call TRBD2 (6 bases). With the DNA end fitting TRBJ2-5 better, the J assignment may be wrong. The clonotype originates from a woman younger than 35 in good health. CDR3 amino acids: CASSLEPGVTVPPKTQYF. CDR3 coding DNA: TGTGCCAGCAGCTTAGAGCCGGGGGTGACAGTACCCCCAAAGACCCAGTACTTC.